The next 20 T cell receptor beta chains were all read from a single sample in a study of response to subunit inactivated influenza vaccine. TCRdb redid the calling of the RT-PCR reads with MiXCR, one entry per CDR3 protein. This table holds 650,000 to 700,000 distinct CDR3 sequences, less than 20% found once. The sample in question was PBMCs from blood, obtained approximately 13 days after vaccination. These receptors all stem from a man between 50 and 59 years old who received an inactivated influenza vaccine.

This clonotype was recorded at least ten times. The chain has TRBV29-1 and TRBJ2-7, with 7 bases lining up with TRBD1. Losses at the gene ends were 3 bases for V and 0 bases for J; bases not matched to a gene: 5. Germline-derived CDR1 and CDR2 are SQVTM and ANQGSEA. The CDR3 loop spans 14 amino acids. Here the CDR3 reads CSVEATGHSYEQYF. The CDR3 DNA follows: TGCAGCGTTGAGGCGACAGGGCACTCCTACGAGCAGTACTTC.

This clonotype was counted at least ten times. This rearrangement joins TRBV7-9 to TRBJ2-2, with D uncertain. The V and J ends lost 1 base and 4 bases respectively, with 4 bases between them. This CDR3 spans 13 amino acids. CDR1 is SEHNR, CDR2 FQNEAQ, per germline (reference sequence). The CDR3 sequence is CASSLGATGELFF. The CDR3, as DNA: TGTGCCAGCAGCTTAGGGGCCACCGGGGAGCTGTTTTTT.

This clonotype was seen more than once but under ten times. The V gene is TRBV12-3 or TRBV12-4, the J gene TRBJ1-5; TRBD1 might be the D (5 bases). This CDR3 spans 15 amino acids. V gave up 4 bases and J gave up 3 bases, with 13 bases separating them. The CDR3, as DNA: TGTGCCAGCAGTTGGGACGGGAGGGACAATCAGCCCCAGCATTTT. This sequence encodes CASSWDGRDNQPQHF.

The chain has TRBV3-1 and TRBJ2-1; D assignment may be TRBD1 or TRBD2 (7 bases each). CDR1 and CDR2 from the germline V gene are LGHDT and YNNKEL (reference sequence). The CDR3 runs 14 residues. V dropped 6 bases and J dropped 5 bases, with 14 bases sitting between them. CDR3 residues: CASRRQGGDNEQFF. CDR3 sequence (DNA): TGTGCCAGCAGGCGACAGGGAGGGGACAATGAGCAGTTCTTC.

The V gene is TRBV20-1, the J gene TRBJ2-4; 11 nucleotides align to TRBD2. Germline assignment: CDR1 DFQATT and CDR2 SNEGSKA (reference sequence). CDR3 length: 17 residues. Losses at the gene ends were 3 bases for V and 4 bases for J; bases not matched to a gene: 11. CDR3 coding DNA: TGCAGTGCTAGCCCGGGGACTAGCGGCCGCGTAAAAAACATTCAGTACTTC. Protein sequence: CSASPGTSGRVKNIQYF.

This rearrangement joins TRBV7-2 to TRBJ1-6; possible D gene TRBD1, 5 bases. This CDR3 has 15 amino acids. The V gene's germline CDR1 is SGHTA and CDR2 FQGNSA. The V and J ends lost 5 bases and 6 bases respectively, with 14 bases between them. The chain's CDR3 is CASSPNRGLNSPLHF. In DNA form, the CDR3 reads TGTGCCAGCAGCCCAAACCGGGGACTTAATTCACCCCTCCACTTT.

The chain combines TRBV12-3 or TRBV12-4 with TRBJ2-5; TRBD1 or TRBD2 may be the D gene (6 bases each). The CDR3 consists of 14 residues. Between the trimmed V and J ends, which lost 5 bases and 4 bases, there was a span of 14 bases. CDR3 nucleotide sequence: TGTGCCAGCAGTCCATACTCGGGGGCAGAGACCCAGTACTTC. This gives the protein CASSPYSGAETQYF.

The genes are TRBV20-1 and TRBJ2-7; D remains unclear. Germline V gives CDR1 DFQATT, CDR2 SNEGSKA (reference sequence). The CDR3 consists of 12 residues. Trimming removed 7 bases from V and 5 bases from J, with 15 bases in between. In DNA form, the CDR3 reads TGCAGTGGGACGCCCCGGAGAGACGAGCAGTACTTC. Amino acids: CSGTPRRDEQYF.

The sample holds a few counts of this clonotype. This chain connects TRBV6-1 to TRBJ2-7; 7 bases fit TRBD1. CDR3 length: 17 residues. CDR1 and CDR2 (germline): MNHNS, SASEGT. J gave up 6 bases and V 5 bases, and 19 bases lay outside the gene matches. The CDR3 reads CASSQELTGAPSREQYF. CDR3 nucleotides: TGTGCCAGCAGTCAAGAACTTACAGGGGCCCCCAGTCGCGAGCAGTACTTC.

This clonotype was recorded a few times. The chain carries TRBV7-9 and TRBJ1-5; no clear D. The CDR3 is 16 residues long. V gave up 2 bases and J gave up 0 bases, with 11 bases separating them. Looked up from germline, CDR1 is SEHNR and CDR2 is FQNEAQ (reference sequence). In DNA form, the CDR3 reads TGTGCCAGCAGCTTACTGGGTGGAGGTAGCAATCAGCCCCAGCATTTT. This translates into CASSLLGGGSNQPQHF. Looking up the rest from reference TRBV7-9 and TRBJ1-5 gives the full variable domain: DTGVSQNPRHKITKRGQNVTFRCDPISEHNRLYWYRQTLGQGPEFLTYFQNEAQLEKSRLLSDRFSAERPKGSFSTLEIQRTEQGDSAMYLCASSLLGGGSNQPQHFGDGTRLSIL.

This chain links TRBV5-1 with TRBJ2-7; no clear D gene. Trimming stripped 1 base from V and 5 bases from J, with 13 bases between. This CDR3 comprises 14 residues. Germline V gene lookup returns CDR1 SGHRS and CDR2 YFSETQ. In DNA, the CDR3 is TGCGCCAGCAGCTTGCGGGCCCAGGAAGACGAGCAGTACTTC. Amino acid sequence: CASSLRAQEDEQYF.

The chain couples TRBV6-2 or TRBV6-3 to TRBJ2-1, with D uncertain. From germline, CDR1 is MNHEY and CDR2 SVGEGT. Trimming left V 6 bases short and J 6 bases short, with 21 bases between. CDR3 length equals 16 residues. CDR3 loop: CASSPRSRVAANEQFF. In DNA, the CDR3 is TGTGCCAGCAGCCCTCGCTCCCGGGTAGCTGCCAATGAGCAGTTCTTC.

This chain joins TRBV25-1 and TRBJ1-2; TRBD1 is a possible D gene (6 bases). V was clipped by 1 base and J by 10 bases, with 13 bases between them. This CDR3 is 13 amino acids long. Germline V gene sequence: CDR1 MGHDK, CDR2 SYGVNS. CDR3 in DNA: TGTGCCAGCAGTGAATTGGGCAGGGGCCCCTACACCTTC. Translation: CASSELGRGPYTF.

The J gene is TRBJ1-1, the V gene TRBV7-8; D is possibly TRBD1 (5 bases). The CDR3 covers 15 residues. The germline gives CDR1 SGHVS, CDR2 FQNEAQ. Trimming shortened V by 5 bases and J by 4 bases, and 17 bases separated the two germline ends. CDR3 residues: CASSETAGSSTEAFF. The CDR3 bases are TGTGCCAGCAGCGAAACGGCAGGGTCGAGCACTGAAGCTTTCTTT.

The rearrangement uses TRBV4-2 and TRBJ2-1; D perhaps matches TRBD2 (5 bases). V lost 0 bases, J lost 0 bases, and 12 bases lay in between. Germline V gives CDR1 LGHNA, CDR2 YNFKEQ. CDR3 size: 17 residues. The CDR3 protein is CASSQEVASSSYNEQFF. The CDR3, as DNA: TGTGCCAGCAGCCAAGAGGTAGCGTCCAGCTCCTACAATGAGCAGTTCTTC.

This sequence joins TRBV20-1 and TRBJ2-3; 16 nucleotides align to TRBD2. The trim removed 6 bases at V and 1 base at J, leaving 13 bases unmatched. Germline V CDR1 and CDR2: DFQATT, SNEGSKA (reference sequence). This CDR3 is built from 19 residues. The CDR3 bases are TGCAGTGCCAGTCCCGGGACTAGCGGGGGGGCCGCTGGCACAGATACGCAGTATTTT. It encodes CSASPGTSGGAAGTDTQYF.

As regards this clonotype: A much larger clone lies a single base off, so this may be a read error. The genes are TRBV5-1 and TRBJ2-2; 8 bases map to TRBD1. This CDR3 is built from 16 residues. Germline V gene lookup returns CDR1 SGHRS and CDR2 YFSETQ. V shed 6 bases, J shed 1 base, and the junction held 8 bases outside the gene matches. In DNA, the CDR3 is TGCGCCAGCAACTTTAACGGACAGGGGAACACCGGGGAGCTGTTTTTT. Translated: CASNFNGQGNTGELFF.

In this sample, this clonotype turned up a few times. The chain uses TRBV29-1 and TRBJ2-4; 10 bases agree with TRBD2. The CDR3 is made up of 17 amino acids. Germline assignment: CDR1 SQVTM and CDR2 ANQGSEA. V gave up 1 base and J gave up 0 bases; unmatched junction bases: 6. The CDR3 loop is CSVEGTSGDLAKNIQYF. As DNA, the CDR3 is TGCAGCGTTGAAGGGACTAGCGGAGACCTAGCCAAAAACATTCAGTACTTC.

This clonotype has only a few counts. The CDR3 protein is CASSVVAGGETQYF. CDR3 DNA sequence: TGTGCCAGCAGCGTAGTGGCAGGTGGGGAGACCCAGTACTTC. This chain links TRBV9 with TRBJ2-5; D unresolved. V shed 0 bases and J shed 5 bases, with 11 bases lying between them. The CDR3 contains 14 residues. Germline CDR1 and CDR2: SGDLS and YYNGEE.

This clonotype turned up a few times. The rearrangement links TRBV29-1 to TRBJ2-7, with no clear D. V dropped 6 bases and J dropped 0 bases, with 9 bases sitting between them. CDR3 length: 12 amino acids. Per germline, CDR1 SQVTM and CDR2 ANQGSEA. The CDR3 DNA follows: TGCAGCGTCAGACTGAGCTCCTACGAGCAGTACTTC. Its protein product is CSVRLSSYEQYF.